Below, 24 T cell receptor beta chains from the same sample are listed, as sequenced in a study of naive CD8 T cells in extremely preterm neonates (dated by TCRdb to the late 2010s). Library creation used the immunoSEQ multiplex PCR assay. The immuneACCESS repertoire file appears here via TCRdb, limited to in-frame rearrangements. These files lack a portion of the clones; in checked studies, under half of the deficit traces to unresolved V genes, and the cause of the others is not known. Within this sample are several thousand clones, with roughly 97% of them counted one time only. In total, the top ten clones hold about 2.8% of the sample. Sequenced sample: naive CD8+ T cells from blood. These receptors came from a human donor in good health.

This clone was observed once. The chain uses TRBV11-1 and TRBJ2-1; 7 nucleotides align to TRBD2. The CDR3 is made up of 14 amino acids. Trimming took 2 bases from V and 7 from J; bases not matched to a gene: 5. Germline V CDR1 and CDR2: SGHAT, FQDESV (reference sequence). The CDR3 sequence: CASSLSGGGNEQFF. CDR3 nucleotide sequence: TGTGCCAGCAGCTTAAGTGGGGGGGGAAATGAGCAGTTCTTC.

The chain recombines TRBV27 with TRBJ2-1; D may be TRBD2 (5 bases). Germline CDR1 is MNHEY and CDR2 is SMNVEV (reference sequence). There are 16 residues in the CDR3. V was clipped by 0 bases and J by 2 bases, with 11 bases between them. CDR3 amino acids: CASSLSPSPPYNEQFF. CDR3 in DNA: TGTGCCAGCAGTTTATCTCCTAGCCCCCCCTACAATGAGCAGTTCTTC.

J is TRBJ2-4 and V is TRBV13, with 12 bases fitting TRBD2. This CDR3 contains 16 residues. V lost 4 bases, J lost 1 base, and 2 bases stayed unmatched. The germline V gene encodes CDR1 PRHDT and CDR2 FYEKMQ (reference sequence). The chain's CDR3 is CASSSSGGAAKNIQYF. The DNA of the CDR3 is TGTGCCAGCAGCTCTAGCGGGGGGGCTGCCAAAAACATTCAGTACTTC. Full variable domain (outside the CDR3, taken from reference TRBV13 and TRBJ2-4): AAGVIQSPRHLIKEKRETATLKCYPIPRHDTVYWYQQGPGQDPQFLISFYEKMQSDKGSIPDRFSAQQFSDYHSELNMSSLELGDSALYFCASSSSGGAAKNIQYFGAGTRLSVL.

The chain carries TRBV5-5 and TRBJ1-4; possible D gene TRBD1, 5 bases. Germline V gives CDR1 SGHKS, CDR2 YYEKEE (reference sequence). Trimming removed 4 bases at V and 8 bases at J, with 15 bases between. The CDR3 consists of 14 residues. In nucleotides, the CDR3 is TGTGCCAGCAGCCTCGGACAAACCGGGGAAAAACTGTTTTTT. Protein product: CASSLGQTGEKLFF.

The chain is built from TRBV6-6 and TRBJ1-5; D remains unclear. This CDR3 comprises 15 residues. Per germline, CDR1 MNHNY and CDR2 SVGAGI (reference sequence). V lost 5 bases and J 5 bases, leaving 16 bases between the germline ends. The CDR3: CASSPVSTYYQPQHF. For the CDR3, the DNA is TGTGCCAGCAGTCCGGTCTCGACATATTATCAGCCCCAGCATTTT.

The gene calls are TRBV11-2 and TRBJ1-1; TRBD1 aligns across 7 bases. Trimming removed 5 bases from V and 1 base from J; junction bases left unmatched: 10. Looked up from germline, CDR1 is SGHAT and CDR2 is FQNNGV. This CDR3 contains 16 residues. The chain's CDR3 is CASSRGGGGTNTEAFF. CDR3 nucleotide sequence: TGTGCCAGCAGCCGAGGAGGGGGCGGAACGAACACTGAAGCTTTCTTT.

The V call is TRBV19, the J call TRBJ1-4; no clear D gene. CDR3 length: 17 residues. Per the germline V gene, CDR1 is LNHDA and CDR2 is SQIVND (reference sequence). Trimming removed 3 bases at V and 6 bases at J, with 20 bases between. The CDR3 spells CASSISPVGPADEKLFF. The CDR3 DNA sequence: TGTGCCAGTAGTATCTCTCCAGTCGGCCCGGCGGATGAAAAACTGTTTTTT.

The V and J genes are TRBV9 and TRBJ1-3; D gene unclear. CDR3 size: 15 residues. Germline CDR1 SGDLS, CDR2 YYNGEE. Deletions cut 1 base from V and 0 bases from J, with 8 bases between. DNA for the CDR3: TGTGCCAGCAGCGTAAATGAGCTCTCTGGAAACACCATATATTTT. It yields the protein CASSVNELSGNTIYF. Variable domain in full (rest from reference TRBV9 and TRBJ1-3): DSGVTQTPKHLITATGQRVTLRCSPRSGDLSVYWYQQSLDQGLQFLIQYYNGEERAKGNILERFSAQQFPDLHSELNLSSLELGDSALYFCASSVNELSGNTIYFGEGSWLTVV.

The V gene is TRBV28, the J gene TRBJ2-1; 7 bases match TRBD1. With 5 bases clipped from V and 15 bases from J, the junction kept 7 bases outside the gene matches. The CDR3 loop spans 11 amino acids. The germline CDR1 and CDR2 sequences are MDHEN and SYDVKM. The CDR3 DNA follows: TGTGCCAGCAGTAAAACAGGGGACCGGTTCTTC. It codes for CASSKTGDRFF.

The rearrangement links TRBV19 to TRBJ1-2; unclear D gene. Germline-derived CDR1 and CDR2 are LNHDA and SQIVND (reference sequence). CDR3 length: 17 residues. Trimming pared 4 bases from V and 4 bases from J, leaving 22 bases between. CDR3: CASSSSEANRKTYGYTF. The CDR3 bases are TGTGCCAGTAGTAGTTCGGAGGCAAATCGAAAGACCTATGGCTACACCTTC. The full variable domain, rest sourced from reference TRBV19 and TRBJ1-2, is DGGITQSPKYLFRKEGQNVTLSCEQNLNHDAMYWYRQDPGQGLRLIYYSQIVNDFQKGDIAEGYSVSREKKESFPLTVTSAQKNPTAFYLCASSSSEANRKTYGYTFGSGTRLTVV.

The V call is TRBV15, the J call TRBJ2-1; 13 nucleotides line up with TRBD2. Germline values: CDR1 LNHNV, CDR2 YYDKDF (reference sequence). There are 17 residues in the CDR3. V gave up 4 bases and J gave up 5 bases; unmatched junction bases: 8. CDR3 amino acids: CATSTWTSGSGDNEQFF. Written as DNA, the CDR3 is TGTGCCACCAGCACCTGGACTAGCGGGAGTGGGGACAATGAGCAGTTCTTC.

This chain joins TRBV18 and TRBJ2-3, with 8 positions matching TRBD2. V dropped 3 bases and J dropped 2; count of bases not matched to a gene: 7. CDR1 is KGHSH, CDR2 LQKENI, per germline. The CDR3 covers 16 residues. CDR3 nucleotides: TGTGCCAGCTCACCTCCTTTAGCGGGGAACACAGATACGCAGTATTTT. Translating it yields CASSPPLAGNTDTQYF.

V usage is TRBV4-3 and J usage is TRBJ2-6, with D maybe TRBD1 (5 bases). This CDR3 has 18 amino acids. CDR1 LGHNA and CDR2 YSLEER come from the germline V gene. The ends were cut back, 0 bases at V and 0 bases at J, with 12 bases in the middle. Here the CDR3 DNA reads TGCGCCAGCAGCCAAGATAGGATAGGGGACTCTGGGGCCAACGTCCTGACTTTC. This translates into CASSQDRIGDSGANVLTF.

This chain joins TRBV7-9 and TRBJ2-2, with 7 positions matching TRBD1. Germline V gene lookup returns CDR1 SEHNR and CDR2 FQNEAQ (reference sequence). The V and J ends lost 8 bases and 3 bases, in that order; junction bases with no gene match: 12. This CDR3 has 16 amino acids. CDR3 protein: CASPYPGTVYTGELFF. The CDR3 DNA is TGTGCCAGCCCTTACCCGGGGACAGTCTACACCGGGGAGCTGTTTTTT.

V is TRBV4-3 and J is TRBJ2-7; D gene ambiguous. Germline assignment: CDR1 LGHNA and CDR2 YSLEER. V was trimmed by 0 bases and J by 0 bases, leaving 12 bases between them. This CDR3 has 16 amino acids. DNA for the CDR3: TGCGCCAGCAGCCAAGAATTAGGACCTAGCTCCTACGAGCAGTACGTC. Protein: CASSQELGPSSYEQYV.

CDR3 sequence reads: CASSLRVSGELFF. CDR3 sequence (DNA): TGCGCCAGCAGCCTCAGGGTTTCCGGGGAGCTGTTTTTT. V and J are TRBV4-1 and TRBJ2-2, with D possibly matching TRBD1 (5 bases). V gave up 4 bases and J gave up 6 bases, with 9 bases separating them. The germline V gene encodes CDR1 MGHRA and CDR2 YSYEKL. The length of the CDR3 is 13 residues.

The chain carries TRBV27 and TRBJ2-7, with 9 positions matching TRBD2. CDR3 length equals 17 residues. Germline CDR1 reads MNHEY; CDR2 reads SMNVEV (reference sequence). With V trimmed by 5 bases and J by 4 bases, 15 bases remained unmatched. Here the CDR3 DNA reads TGTGCCAGCAGTCCTCCCTCTGCGGCGGGGGGGCCATACGAGCAGTACTTC. Translation gives CASSPPSAAGGPYEQYF.

The V call is TRBV5-1, the J call TRBJ1-1, with a tentative D call TRBD1 (5 bases). V shed 2 bases and J shed 3 bases, with 14 bases lying between them. Looked up from germline, CDR1 is SGHRS and CDR2 is YFSETQ. This CDR3 comprises 15 residues. The chain's CDR3 is CASSFRTPRDTEAFF. The CDR3 bases are TGCGCCAGCAGCTTCAGGACACCTAGGGACACTGAAGCTTTCTTT.

CDR3 loop: CAGGEGAGTNEKLFF. The CDR3 coding sequence is TGTGCCGGTGGAGAGGGGGCAGGGACTAATGAAAAACTGTTTTTT. The chain is built from TRBV5-8 and TRBJ1-4; 7 nucleotides match TRBD1. Germline V gene data show CDR1 as SGHTS and CDR2 as YDEGEE. With 10 bases clipped from V and 2 bases from J, the junction kept 11 bases outside the gene matches. This CDR3 has 15 amino acids.

V is TRBV19 and J is TRBJ2-7; maybe TRBD2 (5 bases). Trimming cost V 4 bases and J 7 bases, with 11 bases left between them. The CDR3 loop spans 12 amino acids. CDR1 is LNHDA, CDR2 SQIVND, per germline (reference sequence). The DNA for the CDR3 is TGTGCCAGTAGTACTCCGGGATCAGAGCAGTACTTC. Translating gives CASSTPGSEQYF.

The CDR3 DNA is TGTGCCAGTAGTGCCAAGACTAGCGGGATCGGGAACACCGGGGAGCTGTTTTTT. It specifies CASSAKTSGIGNTGELFF. This chain joins TRBV19 and TRBJ2-2; 11 bases fit TRBD2. This CDR3 is built from 18 residues. Germline V CDR1 and CDR2: LNHDA, SQIVND (reference sequence). Trimming took 5 bases from V and 1 from J; bases not matched to a gene: 9.

This chain links TRBV11-2 with TRBJ1-1; D possibly corresponds to TRBD1 (6 bases). Trimming removed 4 bases at V and 5 bases at J, with 8 bases between. The CDR3 has 12 amino acids. Germline V gene sequence: CDR1 SGHAT, CDR2 FQNNGV. CDR3 in DNA: TGTGCCAGCAGCTGGCAGGGGACTGAAGCTTTCTTT. This encodes CASSWQGTEAFF.

In this sample, this clone turned up once. V is TRBV19 and J is TRBJ2-5; D not certain. The CDR3 runs to 13 residues. CDR1 is LNHDA and CDR2 is SQIVND in the germline V gene (reference sequence). V gave up 0 bases and J gave up 3 bases, with 5 bases separating them. CDR3 bases: TGTGCCAGTAGTATAGATGAGGAAGAGACCCAGTACTTC. Its protein is CASSIDEEETQYF.

This chain uses TRBV28 with TRBJ1-2; D may be TRBD1 (5 bases). Germline loops: CDR1 MDHEN, CDR2 SYDVKM. The CDR3 has 13 amino acids. V was cut by 5 bases and J by 3 bases, with 10 bases left in between. Here the CDR3 reads CASSPRDYYGYTF. CDR3 nucleotide sequence: TGTGCCAGCAGTCCGCGGGACTACTATGGCTACACCTTC.